This T cell receptor (beta chain) stems from a study of T-cell reconstitution after alpha-beta-depleted transplantation in children. Unique molecular identifiers were incorporated when the TCRbeta library was constructed. From the PCR reads, TCRdb called clonotypes with MiXCR, one entry per CDR3 protein. The sample lists approximately 200,000 distinct CDR3 sequences, roughly 6.3% occurring once. This clonotype was obtained from a girl less than two years old with combined immunodeficiency, due to receive a stem cell transplant. Sample: PBMCs, taken before TCRalphabeta/CD19-depleted stem cell transplant.

The CDR3 coding sequence is TGTGCCAGCAGCTTAGTACACTCTGGGGCCAACGTCCTGACTTTC. This encodes CASSLVHSGANVLTF. V and J are TRBV7-8 and TRBJ2-6; unclear D gene. The length of the CDR3 is 15 residues. V was shortened by 1 base and J by 0 bases, with 4 bases between the two germline ends. Germline V CDR1 and CDR2: SGHVS, FQNEAQ.